This T cell receptor (beta chain) is from a study of T-cell memory formation after mild COVID-19. Study-wide results and caveats: A second wave of clones peaked on day 37, and their SARS-CoV-2 specificity went unconfirmed.

This clonotype is judged medium-sized (0.01 to 0.1%). Its antigen is currently unknown. V was cut by 1 base and J by 5 bases, with 17 bases left in between. The length of the CDR3 is 16 residues. The V gene's germline CDR1 is SGHDT and CDR2 YYEEEE. MiXCR, run by TCRdb on the 5' RACE reads, gives a single entry per CDR3 protein. The sample has 270,000 or so distinct CDR3 sequences; 15% to 20% are singletons. J is TRBJ2-3 and V is TRBV5-6; D possibly corresponds to TRBD2 (5 bases). The TCR sequence derives from a man younger than 30 who had mild COVID-19 (a few samples of this study predate the infection). Cell type and time point are not known. Sequences were obtained from PBMCs or a T cell subset sorted from them (not recorded which). The CDR3 loop is CASSLTDGNRVDTQYF. The CDR3 DNA sequence: TGTGCCAGCAGCTTGACGGACGGGAACCGAGTAGATACGCAGTATTTT.